This TCR beta chain was retrieved from a study of blood T cell repertoires in COVID-19. Study background: Italy, Spain and the United States were the sources of the convalescent and acute COVID-19 samples. In each case, the material was cDNA or gDNA derived from T cells, B-cell-depleted T cells, or PBMCs.

In its sample, this clone was seen once. The V and J ends lost 1 base and 10 bases, in that order; junction bases with no gene match: 9. CDR3 size: 15 residues. The germline CDR1 and CDR2 sequences are SGDLS and YYNGEE. Original processing notes: Amplification of reference gene primers provided the estimated nucleated cell counts. Repertoires were generated with immunoSEQ multiplex PCR, while TCRdb's copy carries only in-frame clones and drops some. D and trimming come from the DNA, and the V and J calls and clone size come from that table. The sample carries over 200,000 clones, around 90% recorded once.

Sequencing was carried out using peripheral blood. The TCR was taken from a man aged 55 to 69 who had recovered from COVID-19. The rearrangement uses TRBV9 and TRBJ2-3, with TRBD2 matching over 10 bases. The CDR3, as DNA: TGTGCCAGCAGCGTATCGCCTAGCGGGAGAAGCCCGCAGTATTTT. This codes for CASSVSPSGRSPQYF.